This TCR beta chain was recovered during a study of OX40 agonist ivuxolimab in advanced cancers. Across the study: Among those enrolled, mean age was about 58 years (range roughly 23 to 85) and about 81% were male. Two patients with cutaneous melanoma and one with hepatocellular carcinoma, three in total, showed partial responses.

TCRdb's copy holds only in-frame clones and misses some; the assay was immunoSEQ multiplex PCR. The table includes some 97,000 clones, approximately 89% detected once. V lost 6 bases to trimming and J lost 2 bases; unmatched junction nucleotides: 8. The CDR3 length is 15 residues. In germline, CDR1 is MNHNS, CDR2 SASEGT. Anyone with autoimmune disease history or systemic immunosuppression was excluded. Sequences were derived from CD4+ or CD8+ T cells sorted from blood, sampled in a trial of the OX40 agonist ivuxolimab. The chain couples TRBV6-1 to TRBJ2-3; TRBD1 matches 7 bases. The sequence was obtained from an adult with an advanced solid tumor such as melanoma, head and neck, liver or kidney cancer. The DNA of the CDR3 is TGTGCCAGCAGCAACGGACAGGTTTCCACAGATACGCAGTATTTT. Translation: CASSNGQVSTDTQYF.